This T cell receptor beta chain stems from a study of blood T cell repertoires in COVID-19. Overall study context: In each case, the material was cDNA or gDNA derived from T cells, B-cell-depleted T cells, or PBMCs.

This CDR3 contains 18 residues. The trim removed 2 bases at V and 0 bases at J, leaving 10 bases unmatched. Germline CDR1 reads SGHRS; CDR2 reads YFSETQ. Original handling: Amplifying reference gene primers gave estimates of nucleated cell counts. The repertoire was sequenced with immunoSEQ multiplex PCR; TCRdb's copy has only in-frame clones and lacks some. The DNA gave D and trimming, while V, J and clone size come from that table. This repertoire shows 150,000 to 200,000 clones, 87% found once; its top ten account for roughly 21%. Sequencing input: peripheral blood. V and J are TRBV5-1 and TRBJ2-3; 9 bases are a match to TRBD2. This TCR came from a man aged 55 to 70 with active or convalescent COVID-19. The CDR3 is CASSLLASGGFSTDTQYF. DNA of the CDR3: TGCGCCAGCAGCTTATTGGCCAGCGGGGGGTTCAGCACAGATACGCAGTATTTT.